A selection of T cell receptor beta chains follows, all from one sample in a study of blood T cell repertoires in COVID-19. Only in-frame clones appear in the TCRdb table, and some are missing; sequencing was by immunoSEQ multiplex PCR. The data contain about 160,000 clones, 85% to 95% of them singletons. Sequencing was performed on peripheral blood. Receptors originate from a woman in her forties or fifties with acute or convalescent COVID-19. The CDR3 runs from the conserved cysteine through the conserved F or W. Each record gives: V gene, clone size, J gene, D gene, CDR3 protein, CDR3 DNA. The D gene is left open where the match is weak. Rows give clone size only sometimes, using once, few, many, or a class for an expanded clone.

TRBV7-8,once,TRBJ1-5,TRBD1,CASSFEGTGNQPQHF,TGTGCCAGCAGCTTTGAGGGGACAGGCAATCAGCCCCAGCATTTT
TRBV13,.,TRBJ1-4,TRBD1,CASSLGGQDWTNEKLFF,TGTGCCAGCAGCTTAGGGGGACAGGATTGGACTAATGAAAAACTGTTTTTT
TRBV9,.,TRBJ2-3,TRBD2,CASSVDSGTFRDTQYF,TGTGCCAGCAGCGTAGACAGCGGGACCTTTCGGGATACGCAGTATTTT
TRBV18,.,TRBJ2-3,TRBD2,CASSPGIASGGTDTQYF,TGTGCCAGCTCACCGGGGATAGCTAGCGGGGGCACAGATACGCAGTATTTT
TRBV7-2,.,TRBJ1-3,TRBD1,CASSLASEQGGGNTIYF,TGTGCCAGCAGCTTAGCGAGTGAGCAGGGGGGTGGAAACACCATATATTTT
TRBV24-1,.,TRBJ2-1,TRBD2,CATSLAGGSYNEQFF,TGTGCCACCAGTTTAGCGGGAGGCTCCTACAATGAGCAGTTCTTC
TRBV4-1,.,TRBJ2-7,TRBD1,CASSQGPGGTYEQYF,TGCGCCAGCAGCCAAGGACCAGGGGGCACCTACGAGCAGTACTTC
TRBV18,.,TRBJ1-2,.,CASSLNPEGHNYGYTF,TGTGCCAGCTCACTCAACCCGGAAGGACACAACTATGGCTACACCTTC
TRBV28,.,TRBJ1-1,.,CASRRTHLNTEAFF,TGTGCCAGCAGGCGAACCCATCTGAACACTGAAGCTTTCTTT
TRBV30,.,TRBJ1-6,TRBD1,CAWSRPGTGSYNSPLHF,TGTGCCTGGAGTCGTCCCGGGACAGGCTCCTATAATTCACCCCTCCACTTT
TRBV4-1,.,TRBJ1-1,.,CASSHQQIGGTEAFF,TGCGCCAGCAGCCACCAACAGATCGGGGGCACTGAAGCTTTCTTT
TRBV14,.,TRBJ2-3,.,CASSVSDPQYF,TGTGCCAGCAGCGTTAGCGATCCGCAGTATTTT
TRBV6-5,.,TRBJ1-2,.,CASSYSEGANYGYTF,TGTGCCAGCAGTTACTCAGAAGGGGCTAACTATGGCTACACCTTC
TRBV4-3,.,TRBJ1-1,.,CASSLMTQSNTEAFF,TGCGCCAGCAGCCTTATGACACAGAGCAACACTGAAGCTTTCTTT
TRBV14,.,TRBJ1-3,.,CASSQDFAGNTIYF,TGTGCCAGCAGCCAAGATTTCGCTGGAAACACCATATATTTT
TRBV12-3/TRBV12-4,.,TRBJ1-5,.,CASSLSRDQPQHF,TGTGCCAGCAGCCTGTCCCGGGATCAGCCCCAGCATTTT
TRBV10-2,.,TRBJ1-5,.,CASSESGGWSGNQPQHF,TGCGCCAGCAGTGAGTCGGGGGGATGGAGCGGCAATCAGCCCCAGCATTTT
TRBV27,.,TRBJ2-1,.,CASSLANSESAYNEQFF,TGTGCCAGCAGTTTAGCGAATTCCGAATCGGCCTACAATGAGCAGTTCTTC
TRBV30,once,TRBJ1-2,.,CAWSGGTWGYTF,TGTGCCTGGAGCGGGGGAACGTGGGGCTACACCTTC
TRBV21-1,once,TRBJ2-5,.,CASSNRQGYQETQYF,TGTGCCAGCAGCAACCGTCAGGGGTATCAAGAGACCCAGTACTTC
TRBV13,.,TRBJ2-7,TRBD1,CASSPEQGSYEQYF,TGTGCCAGCAGCCCAGAACAGGGGTCCTACGAGCAGTACTTC
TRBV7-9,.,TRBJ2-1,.,CASSPPGTFQGNEQFF,TGTGCCAGCAGCCCTCCCGGCACATTCCAGGGCAATGAGCAGTTCTTC
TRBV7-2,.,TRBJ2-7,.,CASSLDHGQSYEQYF,TGTGCCAGCAGCTTAGACCACGGACAGTCCTACGAGCAGTACTTC
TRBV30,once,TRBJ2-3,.,CAWKGGGKDTQYF,TGTGCCTGGAAGGGGGGGGGCAAAGATACGCAGTATTTT
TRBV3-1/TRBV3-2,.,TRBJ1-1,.,CASSPDGTEAFF,TGTGCCAGCAGCCCCGACGGGACTGAAGCTTTCTTT
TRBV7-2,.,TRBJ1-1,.,CASSFTRGRLNTEAFF,TGTGCCAGCAGCTTCACCCGGGGTAGGTTGAACACTGAAGCTTTCTTT
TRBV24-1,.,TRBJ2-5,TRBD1,CATSDRSLQGLGPQETQYF,TGTGCCACCAGTGATCGATCCCTACAGGGGCTTGGGCCTCAAGAGACCCAGTACTTC
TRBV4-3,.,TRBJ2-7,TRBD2,CASSQGTSGANEQYF,TGCGCCAGCAGCCAAGGGACTAGCGGGGCCAACGAGCAGTACTTC
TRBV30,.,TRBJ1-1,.,CAWRPGYLDTEAFF,TGTGCCTGGCGCCCAGGGTATCTCGACACTGAAGCTTTCTTT
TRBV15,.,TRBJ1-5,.,CATSRVRDTKNQPQHF,TGTGCCACCAGCAGAGTTCGAGACACAAAAAATCAGCCCCAGCATTTT
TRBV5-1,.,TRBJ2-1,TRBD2,CASSLGPAGTINEQFF,TGCGCCAGCAGCTTGGGGCCCGCCGGGACTATTAATGAGCAGTTCTTC
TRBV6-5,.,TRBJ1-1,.,CASTLGLRAFF,TGTGCCAGCACTTTAGGACTTAGAGCTTTCTTT
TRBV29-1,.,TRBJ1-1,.,CSVTAPGQPNTEAFF,TGCAGCGTCACCGCACCTGGACAGCCGAACACTGAAGCTTTCTTT
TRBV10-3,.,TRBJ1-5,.,CAISDKGNQPQHF,TGTGCCATCAGTGACAAGGGGAATCAGCCCCAGCATTTT
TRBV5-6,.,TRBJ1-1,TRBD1,CASSLEGGRGAEAFF,TGTGCCAGCAGCTTGGAAGGGGGCCGCGGGGCTGAAGCTTTCTTT
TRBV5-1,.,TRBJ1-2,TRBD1,CASSPTVGQGDGYTF,TGCGCCAGCAGCCCGACGGTTGGACAGGGAGATGGCTACACCTTC
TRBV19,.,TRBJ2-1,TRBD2,CASSITSGQILNNEQFF,TGTGCCAGTAGTATTACTAGCGGGCAAATCCTAAACAATGAGCAGTTCTTC
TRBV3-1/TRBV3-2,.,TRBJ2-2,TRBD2,CASSQGVAGGQGTGELFF,TGTGCCAGCAGCCAAGGTGTAGCGGGGGGCCAGGGAACCGGGGAGCTGTTTTTT
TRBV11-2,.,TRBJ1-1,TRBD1,CASSSLDRVNTEAFF,TGTGCCAGCAGCTCGTTGGACAGGGTGAACACTGAAGCTTTCTTT
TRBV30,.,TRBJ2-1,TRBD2,CAWKKLAGGIWGEQFF,TGTGCCTGGAAGAAACTAGCGGGAGGTATCTGGGGAGAGCAGTTCTTC
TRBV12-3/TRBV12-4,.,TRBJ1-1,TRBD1,CASRPDRGPEAFF,TGTGCCAGCAGACCGGACAGGGGGCCTGAAGCTTTCTTT
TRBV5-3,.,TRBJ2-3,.,CARSTTKATDTQYF,TGTGCCAGAAGCACTACCAAGGCCACAGATACGCAGTATTTT
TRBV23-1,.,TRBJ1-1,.,CASSQGSREGRFAEAFF,TGCGCCAGCAGTCAAGGATCAAGGGAGGGGAGATTCGCTGAAGCTTTCTTT
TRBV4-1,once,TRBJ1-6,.,CASSQVGRRGFSPLHF,TGCGCCAGCAGCCAAGTGGGGAGGAGAGGGTTTTCACCCCTCCACTTT
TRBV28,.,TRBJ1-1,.,CASSPGSMNTEAFF,TGTGCCAGCAGTCCTGGGAGTATGAACACTGAAGCTTTCTTT
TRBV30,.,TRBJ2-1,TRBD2,CAWSVQREYYNEQFF,TGTGCCTGGAGTGTACAGCGGGAGTACTACAATGAGCAGTTCTTC
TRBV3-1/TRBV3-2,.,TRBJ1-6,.,CATQNRDGNSPLHF,TGTGCCACCCAAAACAGGGATGGAAATTCACCCCTCCACTTT
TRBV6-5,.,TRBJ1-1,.,CASKKTGYNTEAFF,TGTGCCAGCAAAAAGACAGGATATAACACTGAAGCTTTCTTT
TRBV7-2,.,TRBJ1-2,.,CASSFYLGANYGYTF,TGTGCCAGCAGCTTTTATCTAGGGGCTAACTATGGCTACACCTTC
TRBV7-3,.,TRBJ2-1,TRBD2,CASSTQLAGEGNEQFF,TGTGCCAGCAGCACCCAACTAGCGGGAGAAGGAAATGAGCAGTTCTTC
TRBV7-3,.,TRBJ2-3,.,CASRGGGTDTQYF,TGTGCCAGCAGGGGTGGCGGGACAGATACGCAGTATTTT
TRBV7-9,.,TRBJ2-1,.,CASSSPAAGGRNEQFF,TGTGCCAGCAGCTCCCCAGCAGCAGGGGGGAGGAATGAGCAGTTCTTC
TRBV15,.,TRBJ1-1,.,CATSRDAIGTEAFF,TGTGCCACCAGCAGAGATGCAATAGGGACAGAAGCTTTCTTT
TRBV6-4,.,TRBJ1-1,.,CASSIRENTEAFF,TGTGCCAGCAGTATCAGGGAGAACACTGAAGCTTTCTTT
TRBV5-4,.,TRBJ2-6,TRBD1,CASSFQLSGGKSGANVLTF,TGTGCCAGCAGCTTCCAACTTTCAGGGGGAAAATCTGGGGCCAACGTCCTGACTTTC
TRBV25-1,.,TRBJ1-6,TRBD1,CASSELGTENSPLHF,TGTGCCAGCAGTGAATTGGGGACAGAGAATTCACCCCTCCACTTT
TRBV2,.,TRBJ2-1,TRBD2,CASRAILAGPNEQFF,TGTGCCAGCAGAGCGATACTAGCGGGACCCAATGAGCAGTTCTTC